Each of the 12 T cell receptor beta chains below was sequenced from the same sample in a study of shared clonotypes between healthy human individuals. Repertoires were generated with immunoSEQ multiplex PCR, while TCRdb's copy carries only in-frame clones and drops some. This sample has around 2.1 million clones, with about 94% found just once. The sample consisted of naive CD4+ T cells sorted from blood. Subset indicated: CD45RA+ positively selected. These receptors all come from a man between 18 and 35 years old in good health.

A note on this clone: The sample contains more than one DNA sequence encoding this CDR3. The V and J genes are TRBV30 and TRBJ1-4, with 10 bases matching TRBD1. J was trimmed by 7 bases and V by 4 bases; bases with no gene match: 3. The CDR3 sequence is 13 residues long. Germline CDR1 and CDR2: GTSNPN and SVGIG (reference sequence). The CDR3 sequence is CAWTGQGGEKLFF. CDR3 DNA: TGTGCCTGGACCGGACAGGGGGGTGAAAAACTGTTTTTT.

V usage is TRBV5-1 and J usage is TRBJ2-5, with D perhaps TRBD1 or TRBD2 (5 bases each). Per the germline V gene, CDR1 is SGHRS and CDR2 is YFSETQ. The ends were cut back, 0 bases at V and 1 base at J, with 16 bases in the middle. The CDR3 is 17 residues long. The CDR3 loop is CASSLGLRGLVQETQYF. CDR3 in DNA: TGCGCCAGCAGCTTGGGTTTGAGGGGCTTAGTCCAAGAGACCCAGTACTTC.

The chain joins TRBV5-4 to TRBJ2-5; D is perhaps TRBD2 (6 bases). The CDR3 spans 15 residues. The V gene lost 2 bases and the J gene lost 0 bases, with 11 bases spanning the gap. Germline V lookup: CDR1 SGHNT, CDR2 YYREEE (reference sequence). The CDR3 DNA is TGTGCCAGCAGCTTACGGGAGTGGTACCAAGAGACCCAGTACTTC. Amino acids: CASSLREWYQETQYF.

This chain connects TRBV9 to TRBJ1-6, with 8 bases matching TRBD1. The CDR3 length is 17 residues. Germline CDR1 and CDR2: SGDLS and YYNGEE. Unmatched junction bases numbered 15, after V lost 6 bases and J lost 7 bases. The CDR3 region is CASIPRVPDRVNSPLHF. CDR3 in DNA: TGTGCCAGCATCCCTCGGGTTCCGGACAGGGTAAATTCACCCCTCCACTTT. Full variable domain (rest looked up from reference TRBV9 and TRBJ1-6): DSGVTQTPKHLITATGQRVTLRCSPRSGDLSVYWYQQSLDQGLQFLIQYYNGEERAKGNILERFSAQQFPDLHSELNLSSLELGDSALYFCASIPRVPDRVNSPLHFGNGTRLTVT.

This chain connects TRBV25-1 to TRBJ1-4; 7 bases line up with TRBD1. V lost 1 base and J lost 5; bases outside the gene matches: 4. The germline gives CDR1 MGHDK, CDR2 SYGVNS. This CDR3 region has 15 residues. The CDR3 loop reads CASSEWFRGNEKLFF. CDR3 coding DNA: TGTGCCAGCAGTGAATGGTTCAGGGGGAATGAAAAACTGTTTTTT.

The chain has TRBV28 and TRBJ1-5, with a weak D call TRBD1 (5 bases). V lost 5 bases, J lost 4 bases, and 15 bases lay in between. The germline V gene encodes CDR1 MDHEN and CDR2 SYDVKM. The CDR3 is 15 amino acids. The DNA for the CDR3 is TGTGCCAGCAGTCCCACGGGGGATGGGAATCAGCCCCAGCATTTT. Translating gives CASSPTGDGNQPQHF.

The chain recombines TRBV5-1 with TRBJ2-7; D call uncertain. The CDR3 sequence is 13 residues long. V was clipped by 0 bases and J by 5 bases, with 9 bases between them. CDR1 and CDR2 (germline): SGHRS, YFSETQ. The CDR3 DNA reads TGCGCCAGCAGCTTGGGACGGTCTCACGAGCAGTACTTC. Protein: CASSLGRSHEQYF.

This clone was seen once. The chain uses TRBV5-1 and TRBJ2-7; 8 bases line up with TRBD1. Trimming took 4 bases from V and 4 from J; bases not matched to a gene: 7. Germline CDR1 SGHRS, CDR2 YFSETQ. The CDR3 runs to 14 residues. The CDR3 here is CASSTRQGSYEQYF. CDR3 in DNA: TGCGCCAGCAGCACTCGACAGGGGTCGTACGAGCAGTACTTC.

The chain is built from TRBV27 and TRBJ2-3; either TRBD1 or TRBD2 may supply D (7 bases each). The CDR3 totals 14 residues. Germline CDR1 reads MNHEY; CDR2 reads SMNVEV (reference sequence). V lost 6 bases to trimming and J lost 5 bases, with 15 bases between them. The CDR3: CASRPGQRGDTQYF. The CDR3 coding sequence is TGTGCCAGCAGGCCGGGACAGCGGGGAGATACGCAGTATTTT.

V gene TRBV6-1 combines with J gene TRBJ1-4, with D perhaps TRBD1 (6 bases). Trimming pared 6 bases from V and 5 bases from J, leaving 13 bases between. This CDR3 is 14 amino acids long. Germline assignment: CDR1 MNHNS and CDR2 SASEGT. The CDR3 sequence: CASSGWTENEKLFF. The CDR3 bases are TGTGCCAGCAGCGGGTGGACAGAAAATGAAAAACTGTTTTTT.

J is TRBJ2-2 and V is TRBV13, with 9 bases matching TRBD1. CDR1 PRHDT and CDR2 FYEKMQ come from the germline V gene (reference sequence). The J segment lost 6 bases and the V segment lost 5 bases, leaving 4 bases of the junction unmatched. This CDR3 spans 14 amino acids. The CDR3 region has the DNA TGTGCCAGCAGCATCCGACAGGGGGCCGGGGAGCTGTTTTTT. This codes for CASSIRQGAGELFF.

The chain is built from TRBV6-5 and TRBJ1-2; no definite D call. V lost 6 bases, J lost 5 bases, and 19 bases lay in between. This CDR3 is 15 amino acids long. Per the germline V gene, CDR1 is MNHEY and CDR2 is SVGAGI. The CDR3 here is CASSSRNSAAYGYTF. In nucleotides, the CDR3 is TGTGCCAGCAGCTCCCGGAACAGCGCGGCTTATGGCTACACCTTC.